A single sample gave rise to the 10 T cell receptor beta chains below, sequenced in a study of T cells in Graves' hyperthyroidism and ophthalmopathy. Regions amplified from RNA transcripts were the TCR beta CDR3 regions. The TCR CDR3 was amplified in a first-round RT-PCR using the HTBI primer set. TCRdb redid the calling of the multiplex PCR reads with MiXCR, one entry per CDR3 protein. The sample holds 600,000 to 850,000 distinct CDR3 sequences, around 19% seen once. Sequencing used blood. These TCRs come from a woman between 50 and 59 years old with Graves' hyperthyroidism that later progressed to Graves' ophthalmopathy.

V and J are TRBV10-3 and TRBJ1-2; D call uncertain. This CDR3 has 13 amino acids. The germline gives CDR1 ENHRY, CDR2 SYGVKD. V lost 5 bases and J 11 bases, leaving 18 bases between the germline ends. The CDR3 sequence: CAISKQEWVMYTF. The CDR3 DNA reads TGTGCCATCAGTAAGCAAGAGTGGGTTATGTACACCTTC.

The rearrangement joins TRBV3-1 to TRBJ1-1, with 10 bases that match TRBD1. V lost 1 base and J lost 4; bases outside the gene matches: 9. This CDR3 has 17 residues. Germline values: CDR1 LGHDT, CDR2 YNNKEL (reference sequence). In nucleotides, the CDR3 is TGTGCCAGCAGCCAAGGCCGGGACAGGGGTTGGGGCACTGAAGCTTTCTTT. It encodes CASSQGRDRGWGTEAFF. Full variable domain (rest looked up from reference TRBV3-1 and TRBJ1-1): DTAVSQTPKYLVTQMGNDKSIKCEQNLGHDTMYWYKQDSKKFLKIMFSYNNKELIINETVPNRFSPKSPDKAHLNLHINSLELGDSAVYFCASSQGRDRGWGTEAFFGQGTRLTVV.

This clonotype was recorded a few times. The CDR3, as DNA: TGTGCCAGCAGCCCGACCGGACTAGCTCAAGATACGCAGTATTTT. Its protein product is CASSPTGLAQDTQYF. The chain carries TRBV3-1 and TRBJ2-3; 8 nucleotides align to TRBD2. J gave up 5 bases and V 4 bases, and 8 bases lay outside the gene matches. The CDR3 is 15 residues long. Germline loops: CDR1 LGHDT, CDR2 YNNKEL (reference sequence).

Ten or more counts support this clonotype. The gene calls are TRBV3-1 and TRBJ1-1; D remains unclear. Trimming took 4 bases from V and 8 from J, leaving 8 bases between them. The CDR3 has 11 residues. Germline loops: CDR1 LGHDT, CDR2 YNNKEL (reference sequence). The CDR3 reads CASSLNSEAFF. CDR3 bases: TGTGCCAGCAGCCTCAACTCAGAAGCTTTCTTT.

The chain links TRBV6-9 to TRBJ1-2; 7 bases are a match to TRBD1. The germline V gene has CDR1 MNHGY and CDR2 SVAAGI. The CDR3 is made up of 13 amino acids. Trimming at V came to 3 bases and at J to 3 bases, leaving 1 base not matched to a gene. The CDR3 here is CASSYGQDYGYTF. In DNA form, the CDR3 reads TGTGCCAGCAGTTACGGACAGGACTATGGCTACACCTTC.

The chain links TRBV10-3 to TRBJ2-7; TRBD1 matches at 7 bases. This CDR3 contains 13 residues. In germline, CDR1 is ENHRY, CDR2 SYGVKD. J was trimmed by 3 bases and V by 4 bases; bases with no gene match: 3. The CDR3 spells CAISGDSYYEQYF. CDR3 nucleotide sequence: TGTGCCATCAGTGGGGACAGTTACTACGAGCAGTACTTC.

Many counts were recorded for this clonotype. The CDR3 DNA sequence: TGTGCCAGCAGCCAAGTGTCAATGGCGGCGGAGACCCAGTACTTC. This gives the protein CASSQVSMAAETQYF. V usage is TRBV14 and J usage is TRBJ2-5; no clear D gene. This CDR3 spans 15 amino acids. V was pared by 1 base and J by 5 bases, with 14 bases between. Per germline, CDR1 SGHDN and CDR2 FVKESK.

This clonotype was counted between two and nine times. CDR3 DNA: TGTGCCAGCAGCTGGACTAGCGGGGGCCTAAGCTCCTACAATGAGCAGTTCTTC. Amino acids: CASSWTSGGLSSYNEQFF. V is TRBV5-4 and J is TRBJ2-1; TRBD2 agrees at 13 bases. The V segment lost 3 bases and the J segment 0 bases; nucleotides outside the gene matches: 6. The V gene's germline CDR1 is SGHNT and CDR2 YYREEE (reference sequence). This CDR3 has 18 amino acids.

There are many counts of this clonotype. This chain links TRBV3-1 with TRBJ1-1; no firm D call. This CDR3 has 14 amino acids. Germline V gene sequence: CDR1 LGHDT, CDR2 YNNKEL (reference sequence). V was clipped by 2 bases and J by 1 base, with 8 bases between them. This CDR3 is CASSQMLENTEAFF. CDR3 bases: TGTGCCAGCAGCCAAATGTTAGAGAACACTGAAGCTTTCTTT.

This chain links TRBV6-2 or TRBV6-3 with TRBJ2-2; D gene unclear. V lost 1 base, J lost 1 base, and 7 bases lay in between. Germline lookup yields CDR1 MNHEY and CDR2 SVGEGT. The CDR3 has 15 residues. Here the CDR3 reads CASSYLDKNTGELFF. CDR3 bases: TGTGCCAGCAGTTACTTAGACAAGAACACCGGGGAGCTGTTTTTT.